This T cell receptor (beta chain) was sequenced for a study of blood T cell repertoires in COVID-19 (dated by TCRdb to 2018 to 2020). For context, the study as a whole: Samples covering the acute and convalescent phases of COVID-19 were provided by collaborators in the United States, Italy and Spain. The samples were drawn from the first 160 participants of the ongoing ImmuneRACE study and from under 1,500 subjects provided by 6 global collaborators. The repertoires were made available in a free public database intended to serve as a resource for research on the immune response to SARS-CoV-2. The material from the prospective study consisted of cDNA or gDNA derived from T cells, B-cell-depleted T cells, or PBMCs. HLA class I and class II types, where available, came from metadata supplied by the sample provider rather than from assay-based typing. The dataset comprised deeply sampled blood TCRbeta repertoires from subjects exposed to, actively infected with, or recovered from COVID-19. Nearly every sample came with metadata listing a de-identified subject ID, COVID-19 status, age in years and sex. The investigation overall reported the following: Clinical and demographic metadata were provided uncurated, with the amount varying by source and participant.

The germline V end is reduced by 7 bases and the J end by 3 bases; junction bases left unmatched: 4. Per the germline V gene (reference sequence), LNHDA is the CDR1 and SQIVND is the CDR2. The cysteine opens and the phenylalanine closes a CDR3 of 13 amino acids. Only CDR3 DNA remains: 39 bases, in frame from the first base. The immunoSEQ Assay, a bias-controlled multiplex PCR, was used to amplify TCRbeta CDR3 regions from genomic DNA. Per the original workflow: The number of nucleated cells in each sample was estimated by amplification of reference gene primers within the assay. To quantify the absolute abundance of each unique TCRbeta CDR3 rearrangement, sequence reads were collapsed and filtered. Productive Simpson clonality was computed per sample as the square root of Simpson's diversity index over productive rearrangements. What TCRdb holds here is the immuneACCESS table cut down to in-frame rearrangements. Part of the clones is not present; checked against another copy, under half of the missing clones reflect an unresolved V gene, and the others are unexplained. V and J calls and clone size follow that table, whereas D and trimming were derived from the DNA. The sample data list roughly 130,000 clones, and around 79% of these were observed just once. The ten most abundant clones make up 3% to 4.5% of the sample.

Concerning this clone itself: This receptor's antigen is unknown. There are no base qualities to consult, and no much larger clone falls within one base.

Each collaborating institution followed its own protocols to collect whole blood in K2EDTA tubes. For TCRbeta analysis, collaborators shipped samples in one of three forms: frozen whole blood, isolated PBMCs, or DNA extracted from either of those sample types. Input material: peripheral blood. The receptor comes from a man between 60 and 75 years old with acute or convalescent COVID-19. The chain is made from TRBV19 and TRBJ2-7, and 9 junction bases match TRBD1. The CDR3 reads CASNDRGDYEQYF. The DNA is TGTGCCAGTAACGACAGGGGGGACTACGAGCAGTACTTC.